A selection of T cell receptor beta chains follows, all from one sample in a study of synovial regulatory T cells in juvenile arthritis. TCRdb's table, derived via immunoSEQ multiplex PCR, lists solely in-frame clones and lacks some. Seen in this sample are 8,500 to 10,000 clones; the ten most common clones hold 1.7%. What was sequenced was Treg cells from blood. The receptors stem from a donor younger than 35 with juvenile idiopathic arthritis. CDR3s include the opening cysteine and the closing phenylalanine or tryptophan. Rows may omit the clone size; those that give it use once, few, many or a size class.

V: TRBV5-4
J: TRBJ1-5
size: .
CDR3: CASSWNQPQHF

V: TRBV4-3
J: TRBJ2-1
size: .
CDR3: CANSQDMIVLIYNEQFF

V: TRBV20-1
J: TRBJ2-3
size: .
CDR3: CSASSTDTQYF

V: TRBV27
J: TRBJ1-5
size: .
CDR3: CASSLLALGSNQPQHF

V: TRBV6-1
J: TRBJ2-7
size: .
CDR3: CASSDRGDQRGQYF

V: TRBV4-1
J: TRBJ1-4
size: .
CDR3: CASSPGGRGGKLFF

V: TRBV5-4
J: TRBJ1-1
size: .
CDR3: CASSPDRTEAFF

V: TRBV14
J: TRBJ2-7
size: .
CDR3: CASSLGGGSYEQYF

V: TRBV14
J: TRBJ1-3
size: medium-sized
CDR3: CASSQAHTIYF

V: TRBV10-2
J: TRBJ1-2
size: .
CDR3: CASSERGTSFNYGYTF

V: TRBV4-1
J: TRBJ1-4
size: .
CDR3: CASSQEQPTGAMRTNEKLFF

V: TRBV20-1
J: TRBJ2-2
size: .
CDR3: CSAHRIGELFF

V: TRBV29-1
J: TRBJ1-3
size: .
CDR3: CSVADNRGAGNTIYF

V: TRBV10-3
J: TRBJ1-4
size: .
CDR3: CAISAQGYTNEKLFF

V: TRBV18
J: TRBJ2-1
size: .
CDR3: CASSPAAGVGNEQFF

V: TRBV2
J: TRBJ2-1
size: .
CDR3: CASRGRPNEQFF

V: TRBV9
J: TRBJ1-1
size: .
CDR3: CASSMRDTEAFF

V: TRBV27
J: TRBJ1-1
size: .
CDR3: CASSLIQGQGIWNTEAFF